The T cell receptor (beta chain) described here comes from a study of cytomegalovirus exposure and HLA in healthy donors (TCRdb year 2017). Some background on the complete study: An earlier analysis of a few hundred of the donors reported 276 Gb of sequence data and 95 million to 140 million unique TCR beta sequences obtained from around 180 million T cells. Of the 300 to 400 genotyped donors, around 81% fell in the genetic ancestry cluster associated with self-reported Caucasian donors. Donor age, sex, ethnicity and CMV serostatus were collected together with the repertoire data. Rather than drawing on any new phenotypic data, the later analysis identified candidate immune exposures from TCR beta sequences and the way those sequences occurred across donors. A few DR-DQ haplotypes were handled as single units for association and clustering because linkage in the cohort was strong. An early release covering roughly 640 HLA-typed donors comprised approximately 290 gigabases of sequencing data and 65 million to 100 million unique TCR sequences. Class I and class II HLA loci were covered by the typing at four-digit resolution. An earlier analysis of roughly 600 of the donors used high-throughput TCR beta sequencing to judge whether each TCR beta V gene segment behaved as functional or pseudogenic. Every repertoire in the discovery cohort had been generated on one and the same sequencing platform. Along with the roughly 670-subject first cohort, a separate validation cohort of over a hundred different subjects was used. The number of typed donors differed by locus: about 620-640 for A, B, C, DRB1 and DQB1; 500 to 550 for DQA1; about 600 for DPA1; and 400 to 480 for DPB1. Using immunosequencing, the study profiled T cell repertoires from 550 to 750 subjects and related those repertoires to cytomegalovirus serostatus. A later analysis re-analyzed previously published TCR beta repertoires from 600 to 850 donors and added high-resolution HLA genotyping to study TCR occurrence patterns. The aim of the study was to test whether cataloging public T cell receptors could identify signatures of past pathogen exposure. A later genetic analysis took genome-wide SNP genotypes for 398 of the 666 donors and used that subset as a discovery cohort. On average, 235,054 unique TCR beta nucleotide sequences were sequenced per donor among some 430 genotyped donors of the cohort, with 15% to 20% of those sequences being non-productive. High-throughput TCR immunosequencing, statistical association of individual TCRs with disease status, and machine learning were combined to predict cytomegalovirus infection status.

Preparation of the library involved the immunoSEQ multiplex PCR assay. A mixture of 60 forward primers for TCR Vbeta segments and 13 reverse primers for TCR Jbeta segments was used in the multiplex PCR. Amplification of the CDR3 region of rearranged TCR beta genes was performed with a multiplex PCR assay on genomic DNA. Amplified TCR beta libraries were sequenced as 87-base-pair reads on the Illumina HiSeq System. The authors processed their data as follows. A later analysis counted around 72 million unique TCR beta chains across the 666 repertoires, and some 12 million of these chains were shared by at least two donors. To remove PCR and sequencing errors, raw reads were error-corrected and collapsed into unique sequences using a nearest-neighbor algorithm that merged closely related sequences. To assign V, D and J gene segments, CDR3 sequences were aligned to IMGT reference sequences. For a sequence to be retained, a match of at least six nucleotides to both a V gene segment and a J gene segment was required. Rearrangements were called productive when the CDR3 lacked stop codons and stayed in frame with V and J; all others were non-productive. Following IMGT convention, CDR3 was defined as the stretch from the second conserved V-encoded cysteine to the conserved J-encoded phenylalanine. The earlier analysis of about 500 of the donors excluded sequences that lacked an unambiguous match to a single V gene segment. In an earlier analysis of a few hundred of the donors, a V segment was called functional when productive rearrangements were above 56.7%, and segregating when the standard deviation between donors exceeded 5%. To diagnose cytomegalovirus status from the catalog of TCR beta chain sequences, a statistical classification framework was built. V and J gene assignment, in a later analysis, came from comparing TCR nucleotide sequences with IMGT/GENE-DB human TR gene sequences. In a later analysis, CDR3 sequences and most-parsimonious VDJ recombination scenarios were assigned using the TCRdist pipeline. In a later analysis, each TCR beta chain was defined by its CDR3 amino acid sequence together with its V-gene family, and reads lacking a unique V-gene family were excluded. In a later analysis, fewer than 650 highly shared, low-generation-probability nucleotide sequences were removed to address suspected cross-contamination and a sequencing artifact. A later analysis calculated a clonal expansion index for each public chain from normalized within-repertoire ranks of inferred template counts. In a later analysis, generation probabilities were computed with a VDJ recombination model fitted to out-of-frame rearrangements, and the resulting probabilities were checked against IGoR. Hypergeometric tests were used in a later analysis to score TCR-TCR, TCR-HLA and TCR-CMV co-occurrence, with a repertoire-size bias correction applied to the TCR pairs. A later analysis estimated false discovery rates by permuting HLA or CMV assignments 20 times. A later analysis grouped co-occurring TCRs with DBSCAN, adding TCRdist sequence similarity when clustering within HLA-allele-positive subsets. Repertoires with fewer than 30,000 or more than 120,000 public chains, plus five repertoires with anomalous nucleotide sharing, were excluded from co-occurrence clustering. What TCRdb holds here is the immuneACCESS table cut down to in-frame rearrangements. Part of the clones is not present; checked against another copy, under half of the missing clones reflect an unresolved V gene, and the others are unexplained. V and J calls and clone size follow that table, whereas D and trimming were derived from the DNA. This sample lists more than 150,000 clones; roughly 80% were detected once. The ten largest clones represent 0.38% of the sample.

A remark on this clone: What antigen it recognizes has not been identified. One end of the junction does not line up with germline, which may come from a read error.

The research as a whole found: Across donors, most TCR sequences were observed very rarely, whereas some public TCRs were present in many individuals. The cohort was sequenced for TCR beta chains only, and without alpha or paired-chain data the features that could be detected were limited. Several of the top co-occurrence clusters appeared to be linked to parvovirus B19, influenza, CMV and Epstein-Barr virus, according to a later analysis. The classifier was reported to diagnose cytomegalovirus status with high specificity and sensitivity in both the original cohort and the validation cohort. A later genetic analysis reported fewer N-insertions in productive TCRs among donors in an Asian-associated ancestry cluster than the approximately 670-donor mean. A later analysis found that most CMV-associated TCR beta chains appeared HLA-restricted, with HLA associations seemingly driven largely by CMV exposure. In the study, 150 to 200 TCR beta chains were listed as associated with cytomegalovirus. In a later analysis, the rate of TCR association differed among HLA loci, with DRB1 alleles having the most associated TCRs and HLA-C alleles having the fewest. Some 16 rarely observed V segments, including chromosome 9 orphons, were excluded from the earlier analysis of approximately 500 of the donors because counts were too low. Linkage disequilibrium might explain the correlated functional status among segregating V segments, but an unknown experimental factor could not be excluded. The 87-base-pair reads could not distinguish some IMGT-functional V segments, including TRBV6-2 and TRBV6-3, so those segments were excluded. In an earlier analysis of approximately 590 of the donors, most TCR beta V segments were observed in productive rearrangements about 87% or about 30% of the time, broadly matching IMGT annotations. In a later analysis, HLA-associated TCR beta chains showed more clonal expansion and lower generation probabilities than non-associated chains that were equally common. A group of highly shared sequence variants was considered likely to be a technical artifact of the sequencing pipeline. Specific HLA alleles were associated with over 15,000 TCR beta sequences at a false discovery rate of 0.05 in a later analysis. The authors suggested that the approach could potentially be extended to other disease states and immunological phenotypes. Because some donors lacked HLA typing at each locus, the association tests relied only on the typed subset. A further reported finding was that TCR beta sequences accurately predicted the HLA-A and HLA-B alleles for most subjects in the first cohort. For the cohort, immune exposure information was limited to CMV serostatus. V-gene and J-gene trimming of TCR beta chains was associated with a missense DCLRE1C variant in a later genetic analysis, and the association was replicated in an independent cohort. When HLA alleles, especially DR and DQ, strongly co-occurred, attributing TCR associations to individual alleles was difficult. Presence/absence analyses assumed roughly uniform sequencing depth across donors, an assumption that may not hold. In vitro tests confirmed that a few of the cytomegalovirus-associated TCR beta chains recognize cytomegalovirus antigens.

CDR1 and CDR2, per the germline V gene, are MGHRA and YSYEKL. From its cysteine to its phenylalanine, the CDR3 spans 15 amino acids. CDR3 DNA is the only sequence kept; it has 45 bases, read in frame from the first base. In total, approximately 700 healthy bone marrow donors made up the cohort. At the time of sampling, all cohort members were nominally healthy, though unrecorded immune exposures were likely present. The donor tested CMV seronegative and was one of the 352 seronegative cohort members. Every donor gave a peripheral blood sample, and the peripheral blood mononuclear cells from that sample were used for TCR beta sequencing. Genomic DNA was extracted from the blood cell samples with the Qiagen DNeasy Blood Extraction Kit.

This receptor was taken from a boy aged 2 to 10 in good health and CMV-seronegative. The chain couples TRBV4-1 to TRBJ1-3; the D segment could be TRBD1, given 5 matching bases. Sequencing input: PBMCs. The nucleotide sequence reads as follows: TGCGCCAGCAGCCAAAGGGGTCTCTCTGGAAACATCATATATTTT. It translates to CASSQRGLSGNIIYF.